This TCR beta chain was observed in a study of T cells in Graves' hyperthyroidism and ophthalmopathy. Diagnoses were made from clinical symptoms, serum measures (thyroxine and TRAb), thyroid ultrasound and orbital computed tomography. Researchers took RNA transcripts and amplified the TCR beta CDR3 regions from them. The TCR CDR3 first-round RT-PCR relied on the HTBI primer set. MiXCR, run by TCRdb on the multiplex PCR reads, gives a single entry per CDR3 protein. This table holds about 400,000 distinct CDR3 sequences, about a sixth found once. This clonotype has only a few counts. One junction end does not reproduce the germline sequence, and a read error may be involved. CDR3 length: 12 amino acids.

V and J are TRBV12-3 or TRBV12-4 and TRBJ1-2; D is unresolved. Sequenced material: blood. The sequence derives from a woman under 30 with Graves' hyperthyroidism. The CDR3 coding sequence is TGTGCCAGCAGTTTATCCCGCCACCCCGACATCTTC. Its protein product is CASSLSRHPDIF.